The 32 T cell receptor beta chains reported below all come from one sample, sequenced in a study of blood T cell repertoires in COVID-19. Sequencing was performed with immunoSEQ multiplex PCR; in TCRdb, only in-frame clones are kept and a portion is missing. Here the sample spans some 100,000 clones, 88% being singletons. The sequenced material came from peripheral blood. These TCRs come from a human donor in a cohort sampled during active COVID-19.

The genes are TRBV7-3 and TRBJ2-2; TRBD2 agrees at 9 bases. The CDR3 is made up of 17 amino acids. Germline loops: CDR1 SGHTA, CDR2 FQGTGA. V gave up 1 base and J gave up 3 bases; unmatched junction bases: 6. CDR3 in DNA: TGTGCCAGCAGCTTAATTGCGGGAGGGCCTCACACCGGGGAGCTGTTTTTT. Its translation: CASSLIAGGPHTGELFF.

The chain couples TRBV5-5 to TRBJ1-4; D is possibly TRBD1 (6 bases). The CDR3 sequence is 15 residues long. CDR1 is SGHKS, CDR2 YYEKEE, per germline (reference sequence). Trimming left V 4 bases short and J 4 bases short, with 14 bases between. CDR3 nucleotides: TGTGCCAGCAGCGCGCAGACAGGTGGTAATGAAAAACTGTTTTTT. Amino acid sequence: CASSAQTGGNEKLFF.

The rearrangement joins TRBV6-1 to TRBJ2-5; 11 nucleotides align to TRBD2. CDR3 length: 15 residues. Germline V gives CDR1 MNHNS, CDR2 SASEGT. Germline trimming cut 3 bases from V and 2 bases from J; bases unmatched to any gene: 2. The chain's CDR3 is CASSDLAGGQETQYF. Here the CDR3 DNA reads TGTGCCAGCAGTGATTTAGCGGGAGGGCAAGAGACCCAGTACTTC.

This clone came up once. This chain uses TRBV28 with TRBJ2-1; D perhaps matches TRBD2 (5 bases). Trimming stripped 6 bases from V and 5 bases from J, with 17 bases between. Germline lookup yields CDR1 MDHEN and CDR2 SYDVKM. The CDR3 loop spans 15 amino acids. CDR3 amino acids: CASSRWRVINNEQFF. The CDR3 DNA reads TGTGCCAGCAGCCGCTGGCGGGTAATAAACAATGAGCAGTTCTTC.

There are a few counts of this clone. This rearrangement joins TRBV12-3 or TRBV12-4 to TRBJ1-1, with unresolved D. The CDR3 has 13 residues. V was clipped by 4 bases and J by 1 base, with 7 bases between them. The CDR3 DNA is TGTGCCAGCAGTTCGACGGGGAACACTGAAGCTTTCTTT. Encoded protein: CASSSTGNTEAFF.

The chain joins TRBV6-2 or TRBV6-3 to TRBJ2-3; weak D call: TRBD1 (5 bases). This CDR3 spans 16 amino acids. Germline CDR1 MNHEY, CDR2 SVGEGT. Trimming left V 4 bases short and J 1 base short, with 15 bases between. The CDR3 here is CASSSQGASGTDTQYF. In DNA form, the CDR3 reads TGTGCCAGCAGTTCTCAAGGGGCGTCGGGCACAGATACGCAGTATTTT.

The chain employs TRBV7-2 and TRBJ2-2, with TRBD1 matching over 7 bases. Germline values: CDR1 SGHTA, CDR2 FQGNSA. Unmatched junction bases numbered 8, after V lost 5 bases and J lost 5 bases. There are 15 residues in the CDR3. The CDR3 DNA follows: TGTGCCAGCAGCCCCCTAGGGGGCAGGACCGGGGAGCTGTTTTTT. Protein: CASSPLGGRTGELFF.

The gene calls are TRBV19 and TRBJ1-2; D perhaps matches TRBD1 (6 bases). The V and J ends lost 6 bases and 7 bases respectively, with 12 bases between them. The CDR3 has 12 residues. Germline V lookup: CDR1 LNHDA, CDR2 SQIVND (reference sequence). The CDR3, as DNA: TGTGCCAGTAGCCCGGACAGACGTGGCTACACCTTC. This sequence encodes CASSPDRRGYTF.

Points on this clone: The junction departs from germline at one end; a sequencing error may be responsible. The chain has TRBV7-7 and TRBJ1-1; 11 nucleotides align to TRBD1. The germline gives CDR1 SSHAT, CDR2 FNYEAQ (reference sequence). The CDR3 spans 18 residues. In nucleotides, the CDR3 is TGTGCTAGCAGTTTCCGCCGGGACAGGGGGTCCAGTGGGGCTGAAGCTTTCTTT. It yields the protein CASSFRRDRGSSGAEAFF.

The chain links TRBV7-9 to TRBJ2-1; 7 bases line up with TRBD2. Trimming cost V 6 bases and J 10 bases; bases outside gene matches: 3. The CDR3 contains 11 residues. The germline CDR1 and CDR2 sequences are SEHNR and FQNEAQ (reference sequence). This chain's CDR3 is CASRRRGEQFF. CDR3 bases: TGTGCCAGCAGGCGGCGGGGGGAGCAGTTCTTC.

The gene calls are TRBV2 and TRBJ2-2, with 14 bases matching TRBD2. This CDR3 has 17 residues. The ends lost 4 bases at V and 7 bases at J; junction bases unmatched: 8. Germline-derived CDR1 and CDR2 are SNHLY and FYNNEI. The CDR3 sequence: CASSGLAGGQLIGELFF. For the CDR3, the DNA is TGTGCCAGCAGTGGACTAGCGGGAGGGCAGTTGATCGGGGAGCTGTTTTTT.

This sequence joins TRBV9 and TRBJ1-2; 7 bases map to TRBD1. Germline values: CDR1 SGDLS, CDR2 YYNGEE. The CDR3 length is 15 residues. Germline trimming cut 0 bases from V and 7 bases from J; bases unmatched to any gene: 9. The CDR3 DNA follows: TGTGCCAGCAGCGTAGCTACGAACACAGGGGTTGGCTACACCTTC. Residues: CASSVATNTGVGYTF.

The chain joins TRBV6-5 to TRBJ1-1; 8 bases align to TRBD1. The CDR3 totals 14 residues. The ends lost 7 bases at V and 3 bases at J; junction bases unmatched: 7. CDR1 and CDR2 (germline): MNHEY, SVGAGI. CDR3 sequence (DNA): TGTGCCAGCACCCGCCAGGGGGCCGACACTGAAGCTTTCTTT. Translating it yields CASTRQGADTEAFF.

This clone was detected only a few times. The chain links TRBV28 to TRBJ2-1; TRBD1 agrees at 7 bases. V lost 7 bases to trimming and J lost 3 bases; unmatched junction nucleotides: 12. Germline assignment: CDR1 MDHEN and CDR2 SYDVKM. The CDR3 runs to 16 residues. The CDR3: CASTPPPGQVYNEQFF. CDR3 coding DNA: TGTGCCAGCACTCCCCCCCCAGGACAGGTCTACAATGAGCAGTTCTTC.

The chain recombines TRBV4-1 with TRBJ1-2; D possibly corresponds to TRBD1 (5 bases). The CDR3 sequence is 16 residues long. Germline assignment: CDR1 MGHRA and CDR2 YSYEKL. Trimming pared 4 bases from V and 0 bases from J, leaving 15 bases between. CDR3 in DNA: TGCGCCAGCAGCCCGATCTCCTCGACAGCTAACTATGGCTACACCTTC. Protein sequence: CASSPISSTANYGYTF.

The V call is TRBV9, the J call TRBJ1-1, with a possible D match to TRBD1 (5 bases). This CDR3 has 15 amino acids. The V gene's germline CDR1 is SGDLS and CDR2 YYNGEE. Trimming pared 0 bases from V and 1 base from J, leaving 10 bases between. CDR3 in amino acids: CASSVEGAGNTEAFF. The CDR3 bases are TGTGCCAGCAGCGTAGAAGGGGCAGGGAACACTGAAGCTTTCTTT.

This chain joins TRBV27 and TRBJ2-7; D is perhaps TRBD1 (5 bases). Per the germline V gene, CDR1 is MNHEY and CDR2 is SMNVEV (reference sequence). V gave up 3 bases and J gave up 0 bases, with 12 bases separating them. CDR3 size: 15 residues. In nucleotides, the CDR3 is TGTGCCAGCAGTTTCGCAGGGTTCTACTCCTACGAGCAGTACTTC. Its translation is CASSFAGFYSYEQYF.

The CDR3 region has the DNA TGTGCCAGCAGCCTTACTATCACTAACACCGGGGAGCTGTTTTTT. Amino acids: CASSLTITNTGELFF. The chain has TRBV7-9 and TRBJ2-2; D gene uncertain. Germline-derived CDR1 and CDR2 are SEHNR and FQNEAQ (reference sequence). Trimming left V 5 bases short and J 2 bases short, with 12 bases between. This CDR3 has 15 amino acids.

Note on this clone: In the same sample, other DNA sequences code for this CDR3. The genes are TRBV2 and TRBJ1-1, with 8 bases fitting TRBD1. Germline CDR1 and CDR2: SNHLY and FYNNEI. With V trimmed by 5 bases and J by 1 base, 3 bases remained unmatched. The CDR3 loop spans 14 amino acids. The CDR3, as DNA: TGTGCCAGCAGTCCACAGGGGGGGAACACTGAAGCTTTCTTT. Its translation: CASSPQGGNTEAFF.

This clone was observed once. The J gene is TRBJ2-7, the V gene TRBV4-2; TRBD2 aligns across 11 bases. This CDR3 spans 19 amino acids. Germline CDR1 LGHNA, CDR2 YNFKEQ. After removal of 0 bases from V and 0 bases from J, the junction contained 10 bases not matched to a gene. DNA of the CDR3: TGTGCCAGCAGCCAAGATTGGACGACTAGCGGGAAGAGCTCCTACGAGCAGTACTTC. This encodes CASSQDWTTSGKSSYEQYF.

CDR3 amino acids: CASTSGEVTEAFF. CDR3 coding DNA: TGTGCCAGCACATCCGGAGAGGTCACTGAAGCTTTCTTT. The gene calls are TRBV6-5 and TRBJ1-1; no reliable D call. Germline CDR1 MNHEY, CDR2 SVGAGI. This CDR3 is built from 13 residues. Trimming cost V 7 bases and J 4 bases, with 13 bases left between them.

This clone was recorded at least ten times. The J gene is TRBJ2-2, the V gene TRBV6-5; 10 bases agree with TRBD1. Germline V gives CDR1 MNHEY, CDR2 SVGAGI. V lost 5 bases and J lost 4; bases outside the gene matches: 4. The CDR3 is made up of 15 amino acids. The CDR3 bases are TGTGCCAGCAGTAGACAGGGGGCTGGCACCGGGGAGCTGTTTTTT. Encoded protein: CASSRQGAGTGELFF.

The chain carries TRBV4-1 and TRBJ2-1; weak D call: TRBD2 (6 bases). Germline CDR1 is MGHRA and CDR2 is YSYEKL. Trimming stripped 2 bases from V and 2 bases from J, with 13 bases between. This CDR3 has 16 amino acids. CDR3 bases: TGCGCCAGCAGCCAATCTCTGGCGGGAACCTACAATGAGCAGTTCTTC. Protein product: CASSQSLAGTYNEQFF.

This chain uses TRBV6-5 with TRBJ1-5; TRBD1 might be the D (6 bases). From germline, CDR1 is MNHEY and CDR2 SVGAGI. Trimming took off 8 bases at V and 0 bases at J, with 14 bases between the two ends. CDR3 length: 15 amino acids. CDR3 sequence (DNA): TGTGCCAGCCGATACAGGGACCTTAGCAATCAGCCCCAGCATTTT. Protein product: CASRYRDLSNQPQHF.

This chain links TRBV5-5 with TRBJ1-4, with no clear D. This CDR3 is 13 amino acids long. The ends were cut back, 4 bases at V and 8 bases at J, with 12 bases in the middle. CDR1 is SGHKS and CDR2 is YYEKEE in the germline V gene (reference sequence). CDR3 sequence reads: CASSPTPREKLFF. CDR3 DNA sequence: TGTGCCAGCAGCCCCACACCCAGAGAAAAACTGTTTTTT.

This clone has more than one count but fewer than ten. The chain uses TRBV7-9 and TRBJ1-5; D might be TRBD1 (6 bases). From germline, CDR1 is SEHNR and CDR2 FQNEAQ (reference sequence). The CDR3 totals 14 residues. Between the trimmed V and J ends, which lost 5 bases and 3 bases, there was a span of 11 bases. Written as DNA, the CDR3 is TGTGCCAGCAGCCCTTGGGACACCAATCAGCCCCAGCATTTT. Protein: CASSPWDTNQPQHF.

This sequence joins TRBV18 and TRBJ1-1; 12 nucleotides align to TRBD1. The CDR3 consists of 14 residues. With V trimmed by 3 bases and J by 6 bases, 2 bases remained unmatched. Germline CDR1 and CDR2: KGHSH and LQKENI. CDR3 residues: CASSPGQGAAEAFF. CDR3 nucleotides: TGTGCCAGCTCACCGGGACAGGGGGCCGCTGAAGCTTTCTTT.

This chain joins TRBV19 and TRBJ2-3; D is uncertain. The V gene's germline CDR1 is LNHDA and CDR2 SQIVND (reference sequence). This CDR3 has 14 residues. Trimming took 5 bases from V and 2 from J, leaving 11 bases between them. The CDR3 sequence: CASSDKANTDTQYF. CDR3 bases: TGTGCCAGTAGTGACAAGGCCAACACAGATACGCAGTATTTT.

This clone was detected only once. The V call is TRBV20-1, the J call TRBJ2-1; 11 nucleotides align to TRBD2. Trimming took 3 bases from V and 9 from J; bases not matched to a gene: 10. The germline V gene encodes CDR1 DFQATT and CDR2 SNEGSKA (reference sequence). This CDR3 has 15 amino acids. The CDR3 sequence is CSASVTSGRVGEQFF. The CDR3 DNA reads as TGCAGTGCTAGTGTCACTAGCGGGAGAGTTGGTGAGCAGTTCTTC.

The V and J genes are TRBV3-1 (or the pseudogene TRBV3-2) and TRBJ1-1; D remains ambiguous. Germline CDR1 LGHDT, CDR2 YNNKEL (reference sequence). Trimming shortened V by 3 bases and J by 7 bases, and 6 bases separated the two germline ends. The CDR3 has 11 amino acids. The CDR3 spells CASSHALEAFF. The DNA of the CDR3 is TGTGCCAGCAGCCACGCACTTGAAGCTTTCTTT.

The chain recombines TRBV19 with TRBJ1-6; D gene ambiguous. The V gene lost 5 bases and the J gene lost 6 bases, with 8 bases spanning the gap. CDR1 and CDR2 (germline): LNHDA, SQIVND (reference sequence). The CDR3 covers 13 residues. The CDR3 DNA reads TGTGCCAGTAGTCAGGAGGGTAATTCACCCCTCCACTTT. As protein: CASSQEGNSPLHF.

Comments on this clone: This same CDR3 is encoded by further DNA sequences in the sample. V and J are TRBV12-3 or TRBV12-4 and TRBJ1-1, with D tentatively TRBD1 (6 bases). Trimming took off 6 bases at V and 0 bases at J, with 8 bases between the two ends. This CDR3 comprises 13 residues. CDR3 sequence reads: CASSPGVNTEAFF. As DNA, the CDR3 is TGTGCCAGCAGCCCAGGGGTGAACACTGAAGCTTTCTTT.